These 5 T cell receptor beta chains came from one sample sequenced in a study of cytomegalovirus exposure and HLA in healthy donors. 13 Jbeta primers and 60 Vbeta primers were used for the PCR. Profiled with immunoSEQ multiplex PCR; TCRdb holds only in-frame clones, not every one. Of around 100,000 clones listed, 74% were seen once; the top ten hold more than 2%. Sequenced sample: PBMCs. Receptors were obtained from a man aged 50-60 years in good health and CMV-seropositive.

This chain connects TRBV5-1 to TRBJ1-2, with 11 bases fitting TRBD1. The V segment lost 4 bases and the J segment 6 bases; nucleotides outside the gene matches: 5. The CDR3 loop spans 14 amino acids. Germline assignment: CDR1 SGHRS and CDR2 YFSETQ. The CDR3 DNA reads as TGCGCCAGCAGCCCTGGACAGGGGGCGCATGGCTACACCTTC. Protein product: CASSPGQGAHGYTF. Full variable domain (outside the CDR3, taken from reference TRBV5-1 and TRBJ1-2): KAGVTQTPRYLIKTRGQQVTLSCSPISGHRSVSWYQQTPGQGLQFLFEYFSETQRNKGNFPGRFSGRQFSNSRSEMNVSTLELGDSALYLCASSPGQGAHGYTFGSGTRLTVV.

The chain uses TRBV11-2 and TRBJ1-2; TRBD1 agrees at 9 bases. Germline trimming cut 0 bases from V and 5 bases from J; bases unmatched to any gene: 7. Per germline, CDR1 SGHAT and CDR2 FQNNGV. This CDR3 is built from 16 residues. As DNA, the CDR3 is TGTGCCAGCAGCTTAGATGCCGGGACAGGGATGTATGGCTACACCTTC. It translates to CASSLDAGTGMYGYTF.

The gene calls are TRBV6-6 and TRBJ2-1; the match to TRBD1 covers 8 bases. Germline CDR1 reads MNHNY; CDR2 reads SVGAGI (reference sequence). The CDR3 has 14 residues. J lost 8 bases, V lost 2 bases, and 5 bases had no gene match. CDR3 coding DNA: TGTGCCAGCAGTTACGTCGGCAGGGGGCATGAGCAGTTCTTC. Encoded protein: CASSYVGRGHEQFF.

A remark on this clone: The sample has other DNA sequences that encode this CDR3 too. The CDR3 bases are TGTGCCAGCTCACAGGGAACCGGGGCCAACGTCCTGACTTTC. Translated, it gives CASSQGTGANVLTF. The rearrangement joins TRBV19 to TRBJ2-6, with D possibly TRBD1 on 6 matching bases. This CDR3 has 14 residues. From germline, CDR1 is LNHDA and CDR2 SQIVND (reference sequence). V lost 9 bases and J lost 4, with 13 bases in between.

This clone was detected only a few times. This rearrangement joins TRBV29-1 to TRBJ2-3; D is unclear. The CDR3 is made up of 12 amino acids. Per germline, CDR1 SQVTM and CDR2 ANQGSEA. V lost 7 bases and J lost 0, with 8 bases in between. CDR3 DNA sequence: TGCAGCGCCCAGGCAAGCACAGATACGCAGTATTTT. Amino acid sequence: CSAQASTDTQYF.